A selection of T cell receptor beta chains follows, all from one sample in a study of siplizumab effects on memory and regulatory T cells. The antigens for these receptors are not known. Profiling relied on immunoSEQ multiplex PCR, and the TCRdb table lists in-frame clones only, not all of them. The top ten hold 20% to 25% of the sample, which has some 9,900 clones, under 60% seen once. The sample was CFSE-low (dividing) CD4+ T cells sorted from an allogeneic mixed lymphocyte reaction. The receptors stem from a human donor in good health; the cells came from an allogeneic mixed lymphocyte reaction. The CDR3 runs from the conserved cysteine through the conserved F or W. The D gene is left open where the match is weak. Clone sizes are given selectively: once, few, many, or a class where the clone is expanded.

D gene	J gene	V gene	clone size	CDR3 length	CDR3 protein	CDR3 DNA
.	TRBJ2-6	TRBV7-2	.	13	CASSASGANVLTF	TGTGCCAGCAGCGCGTCTGGGGCCAACGTCCTGACTTTC
.	TRBJ1-1	TRBV2	few	15	CASSERPRRGTEAFF	TGTGCCAGCAGTGAAAGACCCCGGAGAGGCACTGAAGCTTTCTTT
TRBD1	TRBJ1-5	TRBV10-2	.	13	CASRTGAYQPQHF	TGCGCCAGCCGGACAGGGGCATATCAGCCCCAGCATTTT
.	TRBJ1-3	TRBV18	.	16	CASSPNQVSSGNTIYF	TGTGCCAGCTCACCCAACCAGGTTTCCTCTGGAAACACCATATATTTT
TRBD2	TRBJ2-2	TRBV7-3	few	17	CASSPTLAGVGAGELFF	TGTGCCAGCAGCCCCACCCTAGCGGGAGTTGGAGCCGGGGAGCTGTTTTTT
.	TRBJ1-6	TRBV30	.	14	CAWSVRWPGSPLHF	TGTGCCTGGAGTGTTCGGTGGCCGGGTTCACCCCTCCACTTT
.	TRBJ1-3	TRBV28	.	15	CASSSRRYSGNTIYF	TGTGCCAGCAGTTCACGACGTTACTCTGGAAACACCATATATTTT
TRBD2	TRBJ2-1	TRBV19	few	18	CASSLLTSGRAAGNEQFF	TGTGCCAGTAGTCTACTGACTAGCGGGAGGGCCGCCGGGAATGAGCAGTTCTTC
.	TRBJ2-7	TRBV7-3	.	16	CASSLRRGRVPYEQYF	TGTGCCAGCAGCTTAAGAAGAGGCCGGGTGCCCTACGAGCAGTACTTC
.	TRBJ2-5	TRBV28	few	13	CASRKQGAETQYF	TGTGCCAGCAGAAAACAGGGCGCGGAGACCCAGTACTTC
.	TRBJ2-7	TRBV30	few	12	CAWSGGRGSVHF	TGTGCCTGGAGTGGGGGGCGGGGGTCGGTGCACTTC
TRBD1	TRBJ1-2	TRBV5-4	.	16	CASSLGTGGWKYGYTF	TGTGCCAGCAGCTTAGGGACAGGGGGCTGGAAATATGGCTACACCTTC
.	TRBJ1-2	TRBV12-2	.	12	CASRWFFYGYTF	TGTGCAAGTCGCTGGTTTTTCTATGGCTACACCTTC
.	TRBJ2-3	TRBV5-6	.	16	CASSQDIKARTDTQYF	TGTGCCAGCAGCCAAGATATTAAAGCCCGCACAGATACGCAGTATTTT
.	TRBJ1-2	TRBV28	few	12	CASRGPAHGYTF	TGTGCCAGCAGAGGTCCTGCCCATGGCTACACCTTC
.	TRBJ2-7	TRBV28	.	13	CASSWTNSYEQYF	TGTGCCAGCAGTTGGACTAACTCCTACGAGCAGTACTTC